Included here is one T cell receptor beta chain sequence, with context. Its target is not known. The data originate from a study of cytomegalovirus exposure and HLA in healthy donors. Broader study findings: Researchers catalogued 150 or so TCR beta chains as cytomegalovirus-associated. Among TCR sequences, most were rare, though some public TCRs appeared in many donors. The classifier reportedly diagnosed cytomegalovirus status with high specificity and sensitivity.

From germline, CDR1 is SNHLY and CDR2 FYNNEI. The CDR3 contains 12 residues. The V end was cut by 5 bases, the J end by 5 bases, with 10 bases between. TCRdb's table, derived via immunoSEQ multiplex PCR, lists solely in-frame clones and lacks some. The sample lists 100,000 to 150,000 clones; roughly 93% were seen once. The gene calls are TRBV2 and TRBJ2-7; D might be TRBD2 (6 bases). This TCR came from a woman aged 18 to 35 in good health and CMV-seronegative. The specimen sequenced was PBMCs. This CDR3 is CASSRDLNEQYF. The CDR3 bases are TGTGCCAGCAGTCGGGACTTAAACGAGCAGTACTTC.